Listed here are 9 T cell receptor beta chains from one sample, sequenced in a study of blood T cells in healthy people across ages. Together with a sample-barcoded 5' primer, a J-beta primer mix was included in a second PCR lasting about 7 to 12 cycles. TCRdb recomputed calls from the 5' RACE reads with MiXCR, one row per CDR3 protein. The sample shows around 990,000 distinct CDR3 sequences, 35% to 40% of them seen only once. Sequencing was carried out using blood. The receptor source for this set is a man aged 18 to 29 in good health.

A few counts support this clonotype. The chain combines TRBV28 with TRBJ2-5, with 15 bases matching TRBD2. The CDR3 has 17 residues. The germline CDR1 and CDR2 sequences are MDHEN and SYDVKM. Losses at the gene ends were 3 bases for V and 2 bases for J; bases not matched to a gene: 4. CDR3 sequence: CASSFGTSGGRQETQYF. DNA for the CDR3: TGTGCCAGCAGTTTTGGGACTAGCGGGGGGAGACAAGAGACCCAGTACTTC.

This chain uses TRBV6-5 with TRBJ2-5; D uncertain. The J call may be incorrect, as the DNA end agrees better with TRBJ2-7. The CDR3 consists of 11 residues. In germline, CDR1 is MNHEY, CDR2 SVGAGI. The CDR3 loop is CASSYVGEQYF. CDR3 sequence (DNA): TGTGCCAGCAGTTACGTGGGCGAGCAGTACTTC.

This clonotype was recorded once. The chain has TRBV27 and TRBJ2-1; D possibly corresponds to TRBD1 (6 bases). V lost 6 bases to trimming and J lost 7 bases, with 25 bases between them. CDR1 and CDR2 (germline): MNHEY, SMNVEV (reference sequence). The length of the CDR3 is 17 residues. CDR3 amino acids: CASSLRGIVPNANEQFF. In DNA, the CDR3 is TGTGCCAGCAGCCTCAGGGGAATCGTCCCGAATGCGAATGAGCAGTTCTTC.

The chain carries TRBV4-1 and TRBJ2-5; maybe TRBD2 (6 bases). The J call may be wrong; the DNA end is better matched by TRBJ2-7. Germline CDR1 is MGHRA and CDR2 is YSYEKL. The CDR3 has 16 amino acids. The CDR3 spells CASSQEYAGIGYEQYF. The CDR3 region has the DNA TGCGCCAGCAGCCAAGAGTATGCGGGAATCGGGTACGAGCAGTACTTC.

The V gene is TRBV27, the J gene TRBJ1-5, with 9 bases matching TRBD1. From germline, CDR1 is MNHEY and CDR2 SMNVEV (reference sequence). V shed 8 bases and J 2 bases; nucleotides not matched to a gene: 10. The CDR3 sequence is 16 residues long. The CDR3 spells CASDTGGLMGNQPQHF. The CDR3 coding sequence is TGTGCCAGCGACACAGGGGGCCTCATGGGCAATCAGCCCCAGCATTTT.

The rearrangement joins TRBV2 to TRBJ2-1; TRBD1 might be the D (6 bases). V dropped 5 bases and J dropped 2 bases, with 13 bases sitting between them. Germline CDR1 and CDR2: SNHLY and FYNNEI. This CDR3 comprises 15 residues. DNA for the CDR3: TGTGCCAGCAGTCGTTGGACAGAGACCTACAATGAGCAGTTCTTC. This sequence encodes CASSRWTETYNEQFF.

V usage is TRBV27 and J usage is TRBJ1-6, with D uncertain. There are 12 residues in the CDR3. Germline assignment: CDR1 MNHEY and CDR2 SMNVEV (reference sequence). The V gene lost 6 bases and the J gene lost 10 bases, with 10 bases spanning the gap. DNA for the CDR3: TGTGCCAGCAGGGGCCCTGTGTCACCCCTCCACTTT. It encodes CASRGPVSPLHF.

This clonotype appeared a single time. DNA for the CDR3: TGTGCCAGCAGCCTCCACAGGGGAGCGAACACCGGGGAGCTGTTTTTT. Protein product: CASSLHRGANTGELFF. This chain joins TRBV14 and TRBJ2-2, with 7 nucleotides matching TRBD1. Germline loops: CDR1 SGHDN, CDR2 FVKESK. With V trimmed by 4 bases and J by 0 bases, 5 bases remained unmatched. The CDR3 is made up of 16 amino acids.

V usage is TRBV6-2 or TRBV6-3 and J usage is TRBJ2-3; no clear D. There are 14 residues in the CDR3. CDR1 and CDR2 (germline): MNHEY, SVGEGT. Trimming cost V 3 bases and J 0 bases, with 7 bases left between them. CDR3 DNA sequence: TGTGCCAGCAGTTATTATCTGAGCACAGATACGCAGTATTTT. It is translated as CASSYYLSTDTQYF.